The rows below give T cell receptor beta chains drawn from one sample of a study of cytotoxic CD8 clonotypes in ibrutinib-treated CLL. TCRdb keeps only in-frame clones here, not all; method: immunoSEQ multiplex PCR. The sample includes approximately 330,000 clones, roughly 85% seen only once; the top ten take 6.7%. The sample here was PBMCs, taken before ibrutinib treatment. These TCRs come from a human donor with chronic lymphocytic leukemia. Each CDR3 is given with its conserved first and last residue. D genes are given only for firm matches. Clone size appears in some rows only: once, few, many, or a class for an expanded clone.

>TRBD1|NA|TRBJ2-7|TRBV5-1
TGCGCCAGCAGCTTGGTGGCCGGACAGGGGGCTGGCGAGCAGTACTTC
CASSLVAGQGAGEQYF
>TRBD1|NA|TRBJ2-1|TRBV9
TGTGCCAGCAGCCCACGTGGGGGACAGGGGGAGTACAATGAGCAGTTCTTC
CASSPRGGQGEYNEQFF
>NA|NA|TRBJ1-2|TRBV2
TGTGCCAGCAGCGGATCCCCACCTCGGGGCTACACCTTC
CASSGSPPRGYTF
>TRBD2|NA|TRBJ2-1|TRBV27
TGTGCCAGCAGGGTATTAGCGGGGTACTCCTACAATGAGCAGTTCTTC
CASRVLAGYSYNEQFF
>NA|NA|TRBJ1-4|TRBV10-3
TGTGCCATCAGTGAAGAGGGCGCAACTAATGAAAAACTGTTTTTT
CAISEEGATNEKLFF
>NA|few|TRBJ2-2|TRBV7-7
TGTGCTAGCAGCGAGGTGGAGGGCCAGACCGGGGAGCTGTTTTTT
CASSEVEGQTGELFF
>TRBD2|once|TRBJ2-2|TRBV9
TGTGCCAGCAGCGTAGCTACGGGACTAGCGGGAGAGATCGGGGAGCTGTTTTTT
CASSVATGLAGEIGELFF
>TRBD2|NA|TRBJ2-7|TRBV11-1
TGTGCCAGCAGCTCCGGACTAGCGGCTTCCTACGAGCAGTACTTC
CASSSGLAASYEQYF
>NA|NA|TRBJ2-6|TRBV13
TGTGCCAGCAGCCGTCGCACAGGGACGTCTATCTCTGGGGCCAACGTCCTGACTTTC
CASSRRTGTSISGANVLTF
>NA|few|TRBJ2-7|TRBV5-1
TGCGCCAGCAGCTTGGGACGGGTCTCCTACGAGCAGTACTTC
CASSLGRVSYEQYF
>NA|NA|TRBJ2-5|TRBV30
TGTGCCTGGAGTGCGGACATACAAGAGACCCAGTACTTC
CAWSADIQETQYF
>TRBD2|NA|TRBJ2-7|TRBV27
TGTGCCAGCACCGCATTACTAGCGGGAGGGATTCAGTACGAGCAGTACTTC
CASTALLAGGIQYEQYF
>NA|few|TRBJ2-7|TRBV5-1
TGCGCCAGCAGCTTGGCAAAGCCCTACGAGCAGTACTTC
CASSLAKPYEQYF
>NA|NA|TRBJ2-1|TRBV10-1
TGCGCCAGCAGTGACAATTACAATGAGCAGTTCTTC
CASSDNYNEQFF
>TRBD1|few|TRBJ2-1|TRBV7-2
TGTGCCAGCAGCCCCGGGACAGGGATCAATGAGCAGTTCTTC
CASSPGTGINEQFF
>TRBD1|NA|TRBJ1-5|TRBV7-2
TGTGCCAGCAGCTTGACAGGGCATAGCAATCAGCCCCAGCATTTT
CASSLTGHSNQPQHF
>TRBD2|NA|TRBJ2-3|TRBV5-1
TGCGCCAGCAGCATGGGAGCGGGAGGGCCCGCAGATACGCAGTATTTT
CASSMGAGGPADTQYF
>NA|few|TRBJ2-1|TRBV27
TGTGCCAGCAGTTATCTAGCCTCCTACAATGAGCAGTTCTTC
CASSYLASYNEQFF
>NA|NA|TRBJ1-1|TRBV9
TGTGCCAGCAGCGCCACAGGGCTGAACACTGAAGCTTTCTTT
CASSATGLNTEAFF
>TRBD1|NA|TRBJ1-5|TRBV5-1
TGCGCCAGCAGCGCTACAGGGGGCAGCCAGCCCCAGCATTTT
CASSATGGSQPQHF
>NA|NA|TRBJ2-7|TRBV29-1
TGCAGCGTATATACCGGGACGGTCCCCTACGAGCAGTACTTC
CSVYTGTVPYEQYF
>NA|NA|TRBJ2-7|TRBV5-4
TGTGCCAGCAGCTTAACAAAATACGAGCAGTACTTC
CASSLTKYEQYF
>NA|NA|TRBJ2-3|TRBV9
TGTGCCAGCAGCGGAAGGGTCTCCACAGATACGCAGTATTTT
CASSGRVSTDTQYF
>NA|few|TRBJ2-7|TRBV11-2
TGTGCCAGCAGCATGAGGACACGCGCCTACGAGCAGTACTTC
CASSMRTRAYEQYF
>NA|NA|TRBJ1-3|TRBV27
TGTGCCAGCAGTTTTGGACCGAGAAACACCATATATTTT
CASSFGPRNTIYF
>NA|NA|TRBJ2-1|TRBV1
TGCACCAGCAGCCGCTTTTGCGGGACTCGTTCCTACAATGAGCAGTTCTTC
CTSSRFCGTRSYNEQFF
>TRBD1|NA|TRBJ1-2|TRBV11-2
TGTGCCAGCAGCAACCGATACAGGGGGACGAACTATGGCTACACCTTC
CASSNRYRGTNYGYTF
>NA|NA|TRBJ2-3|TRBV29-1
TGCAGCGTTGAAAGGACGGAACGCACAGATACGCAGTATTTT
CSVERTERTDTQYF
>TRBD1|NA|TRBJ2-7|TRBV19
TGTGCCAGTAGTAATAAGCCTGGACAGGGCTACGAGCAGTACTTC
CASSNKPGQGYEQYF
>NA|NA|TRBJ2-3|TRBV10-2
TGCGCCAGCAGTGGGGCTCGGTGGGGCACAGATACGCAGTATTTT
CASSGARWGTDTQYF
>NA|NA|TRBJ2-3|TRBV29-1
TGCAGCGTTGAAACAGGGTCAGATACGCAGTATTTT
CSVETGSDTQYF
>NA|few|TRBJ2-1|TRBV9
TGTGCCAGCAGCGTCACTAGCTCCTACAATGAGCAGTTCTTC
CASSVTSSYNEQFF
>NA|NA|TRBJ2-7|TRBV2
TGTGCCAGCAGTGATGGACACCCTCCCGAGCAGTACTTC
CASSDGHPPEQYF
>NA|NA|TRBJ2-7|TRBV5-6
TGTGCCAGCAGCTCATTATGGCGGGAAAAGTACGAGCAGTACTTC
CASSSLWREKYEQYF
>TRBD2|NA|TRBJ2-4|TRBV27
TGTGCCAGCAGTTCGGGACTAGCGGATCCCATTTTAGCCAAAAACATTCAGTACTTC
CASSSGLADPILAKNIQYF
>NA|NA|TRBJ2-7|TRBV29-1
TGCAGCGTTGTGGCGGGAAGAAACGAGCAGTACTTC
CSVVAGRNEQYF
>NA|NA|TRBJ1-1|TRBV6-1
TGTGCCAGCTCCGGGACACCGAACACTGAAGCTTTCTTT
CASSGTPNTEAFF
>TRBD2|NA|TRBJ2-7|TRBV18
TGTGCCAGCTCACCTACTAGCGGGAGGGTCGAGCAGTACTTC
CASSPTSGRVEQYF
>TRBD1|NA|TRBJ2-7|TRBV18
TGTGCCAGCTCACCACAGACCCTAAGACAGGGGAAGGGCGAGCAGTACTTC
CASSPQTLRQGKGEQYF
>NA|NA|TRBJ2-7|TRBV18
TGTGCCAGCTCACCCCCCGCGGGCCCGCCAACTGAGCAGTACTTC
CASSPPAGPPTEQYF
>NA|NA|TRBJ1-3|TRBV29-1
TGCAGCGTGGGGGTCAGCCAAAACACCATATATTTT
CSVGVSQNTIYF
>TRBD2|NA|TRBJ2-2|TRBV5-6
TGTGCCAGCAGCCGACCACCGGGACTAGCGGGTACCGGGGAGCTGTTTTTT
CASSRPPGLAGTGELFF
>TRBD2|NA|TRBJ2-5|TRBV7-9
TGTGCCAGCAGTCCGACTAGCGGGAGAGTGGAAGAGACCCAGTACTTC
CASSPTSGRVEETQYF
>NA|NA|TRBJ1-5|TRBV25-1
TGTGCCAGCAGCGGTAGCAATCAGCCCCAGCATTTT
CASSGSNQPQHF
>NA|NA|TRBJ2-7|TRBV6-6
TGTGCCAGCAGCCTTCCGGGCCCATCCTACGAGCAGTACTTC
CASSLPGPSYEQYF
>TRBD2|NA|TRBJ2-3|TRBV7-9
TGTGCCAGCAGTGGAGCGGGGGGGAGCACAGATACGCAGTATTTT
CASSGAGGSTDTQYF
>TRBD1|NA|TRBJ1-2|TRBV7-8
TGTGCCAGCAGCTTAACAGGGGTGGAGTATGGCTACACCTTC
CASSLTGVEYGYTF
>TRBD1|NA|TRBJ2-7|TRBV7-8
TGTGCCAGCAGCTTCTTGCCGGGACAGGGAACGGAGTACTTC
CASSFLPGQGTEYF
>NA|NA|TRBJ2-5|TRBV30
TGTGCCTGGAGTTGGGGTATGGGGCCCGAAGAGACCCAGTACTTC
CAWSWGMGPEETQYF
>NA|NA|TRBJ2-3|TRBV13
TGTGCCAGCAGCTTTTCAGGAAAAAGCACAGATACGCAGTATTTT
CASSFSGKSTDTQYF
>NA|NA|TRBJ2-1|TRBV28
TGTGCCAGCAGTGGGTGGGGATATTCCTACAATGAGCAGTTCTTC
CASSGWGYSYNEQFF
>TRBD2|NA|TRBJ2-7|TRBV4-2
TGTGCCAGCAGCCCAGCGGGAGGGCACTACGAGCAGTACTTC
CASSPAGGHYEQYF
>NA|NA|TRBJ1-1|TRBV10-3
TGTGCCATCAGTGAGGAAGCGGACCCTTGGGGCACTGAAGCTTTCTTT
CAISEEADPWGTEAFF
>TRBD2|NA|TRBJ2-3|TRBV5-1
TGCGCCAGCAGCTTGACGTCGGGAGGGGGCACAGATACGCAGTATTTT
CASSLTSGGGTDTQYF
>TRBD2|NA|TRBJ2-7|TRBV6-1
TGTGCCAGCAGTCGGTCTAGCGGGAACTACGAGCAGTACTTC
CASSRSSGNYEQYF
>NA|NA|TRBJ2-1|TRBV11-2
TGTGCCAGCAGCTTAGCGGGAGTCACTTACAATGAGCAGTTCTTC
CASSLAGVTYNEQFF
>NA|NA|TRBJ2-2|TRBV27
TGTGCCAGCAGTAGTTGGGCTGCTTCGGGGGAGCTGTTTTTT
CASSSWAASGELFF
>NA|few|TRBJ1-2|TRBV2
TGTGCCAGCAGTGAATGGGGCGCCGCTGGCTACACCTTC
CASSEWGAAGYTF
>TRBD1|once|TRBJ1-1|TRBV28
TGTGCCAGCAGTTTAGGGACAGGTCCCCCGAACACTGAAGCTTTCTTT
CASSLGTGPPNTEAFF